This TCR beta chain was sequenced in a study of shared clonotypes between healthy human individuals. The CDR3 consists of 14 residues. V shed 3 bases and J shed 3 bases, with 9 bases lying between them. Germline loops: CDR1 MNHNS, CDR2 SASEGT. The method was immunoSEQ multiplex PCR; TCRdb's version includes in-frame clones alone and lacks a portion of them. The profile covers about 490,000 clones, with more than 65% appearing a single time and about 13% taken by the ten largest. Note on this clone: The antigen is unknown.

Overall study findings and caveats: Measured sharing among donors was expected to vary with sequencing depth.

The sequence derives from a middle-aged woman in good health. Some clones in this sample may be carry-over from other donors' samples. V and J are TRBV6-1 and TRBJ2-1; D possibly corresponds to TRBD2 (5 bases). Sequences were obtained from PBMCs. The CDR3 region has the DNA TGTGCCAGCAGTGATGCAGGACTCTACAATGAGCAGTTCTTC. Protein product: CASSDAGLYNEQFF.